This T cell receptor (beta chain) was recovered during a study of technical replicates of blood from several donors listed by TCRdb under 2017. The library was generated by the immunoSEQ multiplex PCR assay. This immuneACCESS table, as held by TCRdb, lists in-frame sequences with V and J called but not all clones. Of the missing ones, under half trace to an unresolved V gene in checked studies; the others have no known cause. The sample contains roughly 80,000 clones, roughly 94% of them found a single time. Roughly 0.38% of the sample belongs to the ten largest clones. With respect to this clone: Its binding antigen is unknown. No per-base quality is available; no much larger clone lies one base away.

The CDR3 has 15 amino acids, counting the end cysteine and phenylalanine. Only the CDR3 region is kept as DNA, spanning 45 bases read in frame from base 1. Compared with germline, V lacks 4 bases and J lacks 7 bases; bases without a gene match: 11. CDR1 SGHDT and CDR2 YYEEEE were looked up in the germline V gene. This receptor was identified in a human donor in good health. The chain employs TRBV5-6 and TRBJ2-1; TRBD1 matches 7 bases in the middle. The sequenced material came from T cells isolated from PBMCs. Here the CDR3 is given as CASSQSQGRRNEQFF. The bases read TGTGCCAGCAGCCAATCACAGGGGAGAAGGAATGAGCAGTTCTTC.